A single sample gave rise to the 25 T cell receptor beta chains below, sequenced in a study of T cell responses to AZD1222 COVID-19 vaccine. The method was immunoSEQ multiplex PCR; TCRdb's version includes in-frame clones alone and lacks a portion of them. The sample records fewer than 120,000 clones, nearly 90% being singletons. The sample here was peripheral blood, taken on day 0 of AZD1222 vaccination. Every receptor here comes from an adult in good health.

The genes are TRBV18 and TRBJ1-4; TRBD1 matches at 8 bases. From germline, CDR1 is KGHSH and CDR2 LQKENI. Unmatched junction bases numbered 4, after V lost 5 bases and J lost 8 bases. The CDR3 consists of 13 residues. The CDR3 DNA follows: TGTGCCAGCTCAACAGGACAGGGCGAAAAACTGTTTTTT. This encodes CASSTGQGEKLFF. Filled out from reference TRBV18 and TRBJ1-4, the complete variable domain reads NAGVMQNPRHLVRRRGQEARLRCSPMKGHSHVYWYRQLPEEGLKFMVYLQKENIIDESGMPKERFSAEFPKEGPSILRIQQVVRGDSAAYFCASSTGQGEKLFFGSGTQLSVL.

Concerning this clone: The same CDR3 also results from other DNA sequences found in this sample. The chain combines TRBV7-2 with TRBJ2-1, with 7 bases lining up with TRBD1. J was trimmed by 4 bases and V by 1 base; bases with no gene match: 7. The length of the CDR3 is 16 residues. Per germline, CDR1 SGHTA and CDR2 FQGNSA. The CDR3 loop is CASSLVARGPYNEQFF. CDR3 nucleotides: TGTGCCAGCAGCTTAGTAGCTAGGGGGCCGTACAATGAGCAGTTCTTC.

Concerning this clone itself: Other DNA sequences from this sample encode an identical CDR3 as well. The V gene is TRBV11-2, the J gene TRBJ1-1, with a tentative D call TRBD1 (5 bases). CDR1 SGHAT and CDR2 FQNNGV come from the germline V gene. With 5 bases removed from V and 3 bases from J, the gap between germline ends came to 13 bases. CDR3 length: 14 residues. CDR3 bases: TGTGCCAGCAGCCCCGCGGGGGGAGACACTGAAGCTTTCTTT. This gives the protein CASSPAGGDTEAFF.

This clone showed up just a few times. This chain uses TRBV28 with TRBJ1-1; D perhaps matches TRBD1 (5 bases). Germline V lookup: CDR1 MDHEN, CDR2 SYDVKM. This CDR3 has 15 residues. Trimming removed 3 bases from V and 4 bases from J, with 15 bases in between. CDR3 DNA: TGTGCCAGCAGTTTTTCAGGACCGGGGGGCACTGAAGCTTTCTTT. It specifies CASSFSGPGGTEAFF.

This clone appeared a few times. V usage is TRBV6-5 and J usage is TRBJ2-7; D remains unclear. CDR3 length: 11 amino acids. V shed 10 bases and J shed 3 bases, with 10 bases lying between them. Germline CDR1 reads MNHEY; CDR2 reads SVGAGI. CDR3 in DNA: TGTGCCATGGGGAAGAACTACGAGCAGTACTTC. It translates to CAMGKNYEQYF.

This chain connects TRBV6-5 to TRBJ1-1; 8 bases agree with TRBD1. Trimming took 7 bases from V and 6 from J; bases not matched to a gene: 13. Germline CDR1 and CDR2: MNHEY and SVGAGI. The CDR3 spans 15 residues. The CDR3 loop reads CASTGRQGSFAEAFF. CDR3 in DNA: TGTGCCAGCACCGGGAGACAGGGGAGTTTCGCTGAAGCTTTCTTT.

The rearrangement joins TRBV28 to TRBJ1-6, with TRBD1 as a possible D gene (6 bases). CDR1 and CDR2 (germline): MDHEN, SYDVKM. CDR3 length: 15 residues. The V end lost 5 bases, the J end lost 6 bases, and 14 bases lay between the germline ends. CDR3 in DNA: TGTGCCAGCAGTCCCGCGACAGGAGCTAATTCACCCCTCCACTTT. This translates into CASSPATGANSPLHF.

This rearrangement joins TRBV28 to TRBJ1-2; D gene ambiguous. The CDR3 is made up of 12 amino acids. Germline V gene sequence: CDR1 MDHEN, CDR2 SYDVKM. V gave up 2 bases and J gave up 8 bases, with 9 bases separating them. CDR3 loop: CASSLMAKGYTF. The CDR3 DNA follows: TGTGCCAGCAGTTTAATGGCTAAGGGCTACACCTTC.

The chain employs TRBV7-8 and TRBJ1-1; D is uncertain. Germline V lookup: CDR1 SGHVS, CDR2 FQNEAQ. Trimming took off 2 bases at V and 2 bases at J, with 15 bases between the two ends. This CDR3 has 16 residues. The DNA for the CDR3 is TGTGCCAGCAGCTTACTAAGGTGGCAGGACAACACTGAAGCTTTCTTT. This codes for CASSLLRWQDNTEAFF.

This CDR3 is CASSPNRQGDGYTF. For the CDR3, the DNA is TGTGCCAGCTCACCAAATAGGCAGGGAGATGGCTACACCTTC. The chain has TRBV18 and TRBJ1-2, with D maybe TRBD1 (5 bases). The V end lost 2 bases, the J end lost 6 bases, and 13 bases lay between the germline ends. The germline CDR1 and CDR2 sequences are KGHSH and LQKENI. The length of the CDR3 is 14 residues.

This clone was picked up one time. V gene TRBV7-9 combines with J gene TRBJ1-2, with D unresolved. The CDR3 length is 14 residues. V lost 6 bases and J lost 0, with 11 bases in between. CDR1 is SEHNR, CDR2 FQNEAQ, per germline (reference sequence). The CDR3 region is CASSGVGTNYGYTF. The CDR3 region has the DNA TGTGCCAGCAGTGGAGTCGGAACTAACTATGGCTACACCTTC.

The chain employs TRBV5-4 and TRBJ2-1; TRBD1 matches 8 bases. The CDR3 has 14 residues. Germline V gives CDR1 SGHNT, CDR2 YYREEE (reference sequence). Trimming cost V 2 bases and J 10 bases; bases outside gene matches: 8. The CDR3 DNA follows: TGTGCCAGCAGCTTCGGACAGGGAGATACGGAGCAGTTCTTC. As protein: CASSFGQGDTEQFF.

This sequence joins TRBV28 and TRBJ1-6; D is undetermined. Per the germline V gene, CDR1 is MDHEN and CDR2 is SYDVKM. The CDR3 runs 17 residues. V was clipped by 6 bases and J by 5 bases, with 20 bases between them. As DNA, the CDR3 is TGTGCCAGCAGCCATCGGGCCACTGGGCCCAATAATTCACCCCTCCACTTT. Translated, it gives CASSHRATGPNNSPLHF.

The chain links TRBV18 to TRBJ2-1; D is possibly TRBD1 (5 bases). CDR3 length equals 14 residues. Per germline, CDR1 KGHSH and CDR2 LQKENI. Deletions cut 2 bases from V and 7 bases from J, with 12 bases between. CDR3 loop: CASSPIRGTNEQFF. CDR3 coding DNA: TGTGCCAGCTCACCAATTAGGGGAACGAATGAGCAGTTCTTC. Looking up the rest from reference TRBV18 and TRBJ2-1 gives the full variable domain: NAGVMQNPRHLVRRRGQEARLRCSPMKGHSHVYWYRQLPEEGLKFMVYLQKENIIDESGMPKERFSAEFPKEGPSILRIQQVVRGDSAAYFCASSPIRGTNEQFFGPGTRLTVL.

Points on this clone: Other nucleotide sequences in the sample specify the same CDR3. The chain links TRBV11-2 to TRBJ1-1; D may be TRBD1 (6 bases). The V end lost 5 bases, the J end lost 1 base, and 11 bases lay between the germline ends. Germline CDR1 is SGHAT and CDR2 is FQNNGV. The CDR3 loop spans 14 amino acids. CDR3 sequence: CASSLGQRNTEAFF. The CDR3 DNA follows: TGTGCCAGCAGCCTAGGACAGAGGAACACTGAAGCTTTCTTT. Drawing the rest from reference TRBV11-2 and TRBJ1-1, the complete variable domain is EAGVAQSPRYKIIEKRQSVAFWCNPISGHATLYWYQQILGQGPKLLIQFQNNGVVDDSQLPKDRFSAERLKGVDSTLKIQPAKLEDSAVYLCASSLGQRNTEAFFGQGTRLTVV.

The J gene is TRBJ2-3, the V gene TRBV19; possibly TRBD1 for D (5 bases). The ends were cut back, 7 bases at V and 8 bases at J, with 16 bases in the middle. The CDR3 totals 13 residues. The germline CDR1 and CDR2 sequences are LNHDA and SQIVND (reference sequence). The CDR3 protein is CASTPRGSRTQYF. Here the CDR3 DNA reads TGTGCCAGTACCCCTAGGGGATCTCGTACGCAGTATTTT.

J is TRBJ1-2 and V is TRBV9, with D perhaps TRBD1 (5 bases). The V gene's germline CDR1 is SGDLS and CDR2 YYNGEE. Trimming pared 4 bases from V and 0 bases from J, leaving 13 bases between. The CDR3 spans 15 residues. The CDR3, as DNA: TGTGCCAGCAGCCCTTACGAGACAGCTAACTATGGCTACACCTTC. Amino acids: CASSPYETANYGYTF.

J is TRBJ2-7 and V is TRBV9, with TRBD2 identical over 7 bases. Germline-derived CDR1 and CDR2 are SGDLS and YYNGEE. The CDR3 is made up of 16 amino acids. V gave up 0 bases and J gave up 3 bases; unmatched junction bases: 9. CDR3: CASSVGSSGAGYEQYF. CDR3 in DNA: TGTGCCAGCAGCGTAGGCTCTAGCGGCGCCGGCTACGAGCAGTACTTC.

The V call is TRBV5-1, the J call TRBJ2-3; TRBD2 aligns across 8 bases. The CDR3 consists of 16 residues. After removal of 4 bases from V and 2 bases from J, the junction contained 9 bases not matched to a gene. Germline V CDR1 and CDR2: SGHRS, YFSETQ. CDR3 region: CASSVTAGLVTDTQYF. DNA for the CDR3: TGCGCCAGCAGCGTCACCGCGGGACTAGTCACAGATACGCAGTATTTT.

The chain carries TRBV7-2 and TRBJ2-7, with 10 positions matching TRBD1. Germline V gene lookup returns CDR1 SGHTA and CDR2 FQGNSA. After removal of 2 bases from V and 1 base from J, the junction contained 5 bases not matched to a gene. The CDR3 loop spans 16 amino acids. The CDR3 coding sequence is TGTGCCAGCAGCTTAACAGAGGGACAGGGGTCCTACGAGCAGTACTTC. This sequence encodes CASSLTEGQGSYEQYF.

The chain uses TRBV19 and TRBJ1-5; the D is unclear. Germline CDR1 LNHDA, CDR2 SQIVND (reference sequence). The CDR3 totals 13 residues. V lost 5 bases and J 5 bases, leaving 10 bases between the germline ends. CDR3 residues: CASSQDRDQPQHF. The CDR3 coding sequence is TGTGCCAGTAGTCAAGATAGGGATCAGCCCCAGCATTTT. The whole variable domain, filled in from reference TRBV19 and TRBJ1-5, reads DGGITQSPKYLFRKEGQNVTLSCEQNLNHDAMYWYRQDPGQGLRLIYYSQIVNDFQKGDIAEGYSVSREKKESFPLTVTSAQKNPTAFYLCASSQDRDQPQHFGDGTRLSIL.

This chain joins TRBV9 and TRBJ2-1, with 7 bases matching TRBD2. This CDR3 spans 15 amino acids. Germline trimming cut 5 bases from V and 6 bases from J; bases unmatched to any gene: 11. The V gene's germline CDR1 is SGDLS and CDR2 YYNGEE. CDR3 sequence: CASSSSGAVVNEQFF. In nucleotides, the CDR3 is TGTGCCAGCAGTTCTAGCGGTGCCGTCGTCAATGAGCAGTTCTTC.

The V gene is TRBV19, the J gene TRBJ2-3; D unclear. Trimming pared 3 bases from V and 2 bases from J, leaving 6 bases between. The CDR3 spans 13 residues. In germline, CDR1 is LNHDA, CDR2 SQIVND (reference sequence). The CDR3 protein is CASSIRNTDTQYF. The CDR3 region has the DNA TGTGCCAGTAGTATCCGCAACACAGATACGCAGTATTTT.

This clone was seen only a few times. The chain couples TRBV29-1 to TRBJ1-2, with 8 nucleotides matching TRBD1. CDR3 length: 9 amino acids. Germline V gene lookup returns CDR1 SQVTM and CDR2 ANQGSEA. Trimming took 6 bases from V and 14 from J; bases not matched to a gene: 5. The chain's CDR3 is CSVLGQGTF. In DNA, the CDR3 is TGCAGCGTGCTCGGACAGGGTACCTTC.

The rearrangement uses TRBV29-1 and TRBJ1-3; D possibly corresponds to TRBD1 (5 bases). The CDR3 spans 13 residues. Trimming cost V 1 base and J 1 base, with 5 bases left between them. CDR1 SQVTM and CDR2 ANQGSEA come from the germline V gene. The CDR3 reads CSVEGQSGNTIYF. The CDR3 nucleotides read TGCAGCGTTGAAGGACAGTCTGGAAACACCATATATTTT.